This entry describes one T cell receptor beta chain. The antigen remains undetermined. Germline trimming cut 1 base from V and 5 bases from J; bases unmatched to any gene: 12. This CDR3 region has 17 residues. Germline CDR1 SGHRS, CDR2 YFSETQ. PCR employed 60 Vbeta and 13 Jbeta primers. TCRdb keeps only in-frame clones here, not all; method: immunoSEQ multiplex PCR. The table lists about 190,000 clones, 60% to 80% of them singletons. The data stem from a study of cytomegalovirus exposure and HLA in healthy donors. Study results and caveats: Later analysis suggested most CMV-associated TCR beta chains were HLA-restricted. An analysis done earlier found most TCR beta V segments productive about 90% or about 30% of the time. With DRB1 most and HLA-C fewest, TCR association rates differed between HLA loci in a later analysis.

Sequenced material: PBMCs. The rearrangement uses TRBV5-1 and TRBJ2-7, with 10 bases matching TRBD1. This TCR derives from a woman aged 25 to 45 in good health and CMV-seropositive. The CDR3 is CASSLSATRDRGHEQYF. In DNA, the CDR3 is TGCGCCAGCAGCTTGTCGGCTACTCGGGACAGGGGCCACGAGCAGTACTTC.